These 8 T cell receptor beta chains were sequenced from one sample in a study of cytomegalovirus exposure and HLA in healthy donors. The PCR ran on 60 Vbeta and 13 Jbeta primers. TCRdb keeps only in-frame clones here, not all; method: immunoSEQ multiplex PCR. The sample lists 100,000 to 150,000 clones; 80% were seen once. Specimen: PBMCs. The receptors come from a female donor in good health and CMV-seronegative.

The chain links TRBV12-5 to TRBJ1-1; D might be TRBD1 (5 bases). Trimming removed 1 base from V and 8 bases from J, with 11 bases in between. The CDR3 runs to 13 residues. Germline CDR1 LGHNT, CDR2 FRNRAP. This CDR3 is CASGLGGVIEAFF. The CDR3 DNA follows: TGTGCTAGTGGTTTGGGGGGGGTAATAGAAGCTTTCTTT.

The chain combines TRBV7-8 with TRBJ2-7, with TRBD2 matching 9 bases. The CDR3 is made up of 15 amino acids. Germline V CDR1 and CDR2: SGHVS, FQNEAQ. Germline trimming cut 1 base from V and 6 bases from J; bases unmatched to any gene: 7. The CDR3 coding sequence is TGTGCCAGCAGCTTAGGGGGGACTAGCTTGGGCGAGCAGTACTTC. This gives the protein CASSLGGTSLGEQYF. Combining the CDR3 with reference TRBV7-8 and TRBJ2-7 gives the whole variable domain GAGVSQSPRYKVAKRGQDVALRCDPISGHVSLFWYQQALGQGPEFLTYFQNEAQLDKSGLPSDRFFAERPEGSVSTLKIQRTQQEDSAVYLCASSLGGTSLGEQYFGPGTRLTVT.

The genes are TRBV29-1 and TRBJ2-7, with a weak D call TRBD1 (5 bases). The germline CDR1 and CDR2 sequences are SQVTM and ANQGSEA. Trimming pared 2 bases from V and 2 bases from J, leaving 19 bases between. The CDR3 has 16 amino acids. CDR3 protein: CSVEKRSHRNPYEQYF. Written as DNA, the CDR3 is TGCAGCGTTGAAAAGAGGTCCCACAGGAACCCCTACGAGCAGTACTTC.

CDR3 nucleotide sequence: TGTGCCATCAGTGTGGAAGGTCCCCTGACAGCCGGATCACCCCTCCACTTT. Residues: CAISVEGPLTAGSPLHF. The genes are TRBV10-3 and TRBJ1-6; tentatively, D is TRBD1 (5 bases). The V end was cut by 4 bases, the J end by 10 bases, with 23 bases between. This CDR3 comprises 17 residues. The germline V gene has CDR1 ENHRY and CDR2 SYGVKD.

CDR3 sequence: CASMRGNGETQYF. Written as DNA, the CDR3 is TGCGCCAGCATGAGAGGGAACGGAGAGACCCAGTACTTC. This rearrangement joins TRBV10-2 to TRBJ2-5, with D possibly matching TRBD2 (5 bases). Trimming took off 7 bases at V and 4 bases at J, with 13 bases between the two ends. The germline V gene has CDR1 WSHSY and CDR2 SAAADI. The CDR3 has 13 residues.

The chain has TRBV12-5 and TRBJ2-5; weak D call: TRBD1 (6 bases). The CDR3 totals 14 residues. Between the trimmed V and J ends, which lost 4 bases and 1 base, there was a span of 10 bases. In germline, CDR1 is LGHNT, CDR2 FRNRAP. The CDR3 protein is CASGSTGSQETQYF. The CDR3 nucleotides read TGTGCTAGTGGTTCCACAGGGAGCCAAGAGACCCAGTACTTC. Filled out from reference TRBV12-5 and TRBJ2-5, the complete variable domain reads DARVTQTPRHKVTEMGQEVTMRCQPILGHNTVFWYRQTMMQGLELLAYFRNRAPLDDSGMPKDRFSAEMPDATLATLKIQPSEPRDSAVYFCASGSTGSQETQYFGPGTRLLVL.

The chain combines TRBV30 with TRBJ2-1; TRBD2 aligns across 8 bases. Losses at the gene ends were 5 bases for V and 2 bases for J; bases not matched to a gene: 8. The length of the CDR3 is 15 residues. CDR1 and CDR2 (germline): GTSNPN, SVGIG (reference sequence). The CDR3: CAWGGIAGPYNEQFF. The CDR3 coding sequence is TGTGCCTGGGGAGGGATAGCGGGACCCTACAATGAGCAGTTCTTC. The full variable domain, rest sourced from reference TRBV30 and TRBJ2-1, is SQTIHQWPATLVQPVGSPLSLECTVEGTSNPNLYWYRQAAGRGLQLLFYSVGIGQISSEVPQNLSASRPQDRQFILSSKKLLLSDSGFYLCAWGGIAGPYNEQFFGPGTRLTVL.

This clone has a handful of counts. The chain uses TRBV4-1 and TRBJ2-1, with 8 bases identical to TRBD2. CDR3 length equals 19 residues. The germline gives CDR1 MGHRA, CDR2 YSYEKL. With 4 bases clipped from V and 7 bases from J, the junction kept 21 bases outside the gene matches. The CDR3 protein is CASSPGLALHLSLLNEQFF. The CDR3 bases are TGCGCCAGCAGCCCCGGACTAGCCTTACATCTCTCCTTGTTGAATGAGCAGTTCTTC.